This T cell receptor beta chain appears in the sequencing data of a study of control samples from healthy donors and cancer patients. V was clipped by 6 bases and J by 8 bases, with 10 bases between them. This CDR3 comprises 12 residues. Per germline, CDR1 SNHLY and CDR2 FYNNEI. The repertoire was sequenced with immunoSEQ multiplex PCR; TCRdb's copy has only in-frame clones and lacks some. The table includes about 83,000 clones, roughly 89% detected once. Specimen: blood. The V gene is TRBV2, the J gene TRBJ1-4; no definite D call. This clonotype was sampled from a man between 50 and 59 years old in good health. The CDR3 loop reads CASRTTDEKLFF. In DNA form, the CDR3 reads TGTGCCAGCAGAACCACGGACGAAAAACTGTTTTTT.